One and the same sample provided the 23 T cell receptor beta chains below, sequenced in a study of CD4 T cells in relation to SARS-CoV-2 and coronaviruses. Measured with immunoSEQ multiplex PCR; TCRdb has only the in-frame clones, and not every one. In the table there are some 11,000 clones, around 84% of which are singletons. These TCRs are of unknown antigen specificity. Before the COVID-19 pandemic, during about 2011-2018, CD4+ T cells were taken from unexposed donors. After roughly ten days of culture, CD4+ T cells were isolated. The sequenced sample consisted of CD4+ T cells from PBMCs, cultured in vitro. The receptors shown here come from a human donor in good health.

V gene TRBV12-3 or TRBV12-4 combines with J gene TRBJ1-6; 7 nucleotides line up with TRBD1. CDR3 length: 13 residues. The V and J ends lost 8 bases and 7 bases, in that order; junction bases with no gene match: 5. CDR3 in amino acids: CASGRDSNSPLHF. In DNA form, the CDR3 reads TGTGCCAGCGGCCGGGACAGCAATTCACCCCTCCACTTT.

The rearrangement uses TRBV27 and TRBJ1-1; 8 nucleotides line up with TRBD1. The germline CDR1 and CDR2 sequences are MNHEY and SMNVEV (reference sequence). The length of the CDR3 is 16 residues. V lost 3 bases to trimming and J lost 4 bases; unmatched junction nucleotides: 10. The CDR3 protein is CASSFALDRVGTEAFF. The DNA for the CDR3 is TGTGCCAGCAGTTTCGCCCTGGACAGGGTGGGCACTGAAGCTTTCTTT.

The V call is TRBV9, the J call TRBJ2-2; 8 positions match TRBD1. The V and J ends lost 5 bases and 1 base, in that order; junction bases with no gene match: 7. This CDR3 region has 16 residues. Germline loops: CDR1 SGDLS, CDR2 YYNGEE. CDR3 in amino acids: CASRVGQDLNTGELFF. The CDR3, as DNA: TGTGCCAGCAGGGTGGGACAGGACCTGAACACCGGGGAGCTGTTTTTT.

The V call is TRBV6-5, the J call TRBJ1-5; D is unresolved. The CDR3 extends over 15 amino acids. Germline V gene sequence: CDR1 MNHEY, CDR2 SVGAGI. The germline V and J ends were trimmed by 6 bases and 3 bases, with 15 bases remaining between them. CDR3 bases: TGTGCCAGCAGGGTCTCGGGTACAGTCAATCAGCCCCAGCATTTT. It encodes CASRVSGTVNQPQHF.

The rearrangement uses TRBV6-5 and TRBJ1-2; no definite D call. Germline V gene data show CDR1 as MNHEY and CDR2 as SVGAGI. The CDR3 consists of 14 residues. Trimming removed 4 bases from V and 8 bases from J, with 17 bases in between. In DNA, the CDR3 is TGTGCCAGCAGTTTCGTTTCGGGCGTTACGGGCTACACCTTC. Translating it yields CASSFVSGVTGYTF.

The rearrangement joins TRBV19 to TRBJ1-6; D not resolved. The V gene's germline CDR1 is LNHDA and CDR2 SQIVND (reference sequence). V was shortened by 5 bases and J by 4 bases, with 6 bases between the two germline ends. This CDR3 has 13 residues. CDR3 amino acids: CASSFTYNSPLHF. The CDR3 DNA sequence: TGTGCCAGTAGTTTCACTTATAATTCACCCCTCCACTTT.

The genes are TRBV11-3 and TRBJ1-1, with 12 bases that match TRBD1. The junction had 4 bases not matched to a gene; V was cut back by 3 bases and J by 5 bases. The CDR3 loop spans 15 amino acids. Germline assignment: CDR1 SGHNT and CDR2 YENEEA. CDR3 residues: CASSLGTGGSTEAFF. CDR3 DNA: TGTGCCAGCAGCTTGGGGACAGGGGGCTCGACTGAAGCTTTCTTT. The whole variable domain, filled in from reference TRBV11-3 and TRBJ1-1, reads EAGVVQSPRYKIIEKKQPVAFWCNPISGHNTLYWYLQNLGQGPELLIRYENEEAVDDSQLPKDRFSAERLKGVDSTLKIQPAELGDSAVYLCASSLGTGGSTEAFFGQGTRLTVV.

The CDR3 protein is CASSLPPGQPQHF. Here the CDR3 DNA reads TGTGCCAGCAGTTTACCCCCGGGTCAGCCCCAGCATTTT. The V call is TRBV12-3 or TRBV12-4, the J call TRBJ1-5; D gene ambiguous. CDR3 length: 13 amino acids. Trimming left V 2 bases short and J 6 bases short, with 8 bases between.

The chain is built from TRBV18 and TRBJ2-4; 8 bases fit TRBD1. The junction had 4 bases not matched to a gene; V was cut back by 0 bases and J by 9 bases. The CDR3 covers 14 residues. Looked up from germline, CDR1 is KGHSH and CDR2 is LQKENI. The CDR3 loop is CASSPPGQGSIQYF. In DNA form, the CDR3 reads TGTGCCAGCTCACCACCAGGACAGGGCAGCATTCAGTACTTC.

The chain couples TRBV2 to TRBJ2-2; 11 nucleotides line up with TRBD2. J gave up 1 base and V 8 bases, and 3 bases lay outside the gene matches. The CDR3 runs to 15 residues. Germline V gene lookup returns CDR1 SNHLY and CDR2 FYNNEI. The CDR3 region has the DNA TGTGCCAGCGGGACTAGCGGATTGAACACCGGGGAGCTGTTTTTT. Translated, it gives CASGTSGLNTGELFF.

The rearrangement links TRBV5-1 to TRBJ2-5; 7 bases agree with TRBD1. The trim removed 5 bases at V and 4 bases at J, leaving 8 bases unmatched. This CDR3 region has 14 residues. Germline CDR1 reads SGHRS; CDR2 reads YFSETQ. In DNA, the CDR3 is TGCGCCAGCAGTATAGAGGGGGCGGGAGAGACCCAGTACTTC. Its translation is CASSIEGAGETQYF.

This rearrangement joins TRBV18 to TRBJ1-1; unclear D gene. Trimming left V 6 bases short and J 3 bases short, with 14 bases between. Germline values: CDR1 KGHSH, CDR2 LQKENI. The CDR3 covers 14 residues. CDR3 DNA: TGTGCCAGCTCCCCCCGCGAAGGCTACACTGAAGCTTTCTTT. It encodes CASSPREGYTEAFF.

V is TRBV2 and J is TRBJ2-1, with 8 bases matching TRBD2. CDR3 length: 15 residues. V lost 4 bases to trimming and J lost 6 bases; unmatched junction nucleotides: 8. CDR1 SNHLY and CDR2 FYNNEI come from the germline V gene. CDR3 residues: CASSARTGGGNEQFF. As DNA, the CDR3 is TGTGCCAGCAGTGCCAGGACGGGGGGGGGCAATGAGCAGTTCTTC.

V is TRBV18 and J is TRBJ2-5; a possible D gene is TRBD1 (6 bases). Looked up from germline, CDR1 is KGHSH and CDR2 is LQKENI. V was clipped by 5 bases and J by 1 base, with 14 bases between them. There are 15 residues in the CDR3. CDR3 amino acids: CASSGARGAQETQYF. CDR3 nucleotide sequence: TGTGCCAGCTCAGGAGCCAGGGGCGCCCAAGAGACCCAGTACTTC. The variable domain in full, with the rest retrieved from reference TRBV18 and TRBJ2-5, is NAGVMQNPRHLVRRRGQEARLRCSPMKGHSHVYWYRQLPEEGLKFMVYLQKENIIDESGMPKERFSAEFPKEGPSILRIQQVVRGDSAAYFCASSGARGAQETQYFGPGTRLLVL.

The V call is TRBV25-1, the J call TRBJ1-6; D ambiguous. CDR1 and CDR2 from the germline V gene are MGHDK and SYGVNS. The CDR3 totals 15 residues. V lost 2 bases and J lost 7, with 12 bases in between. The CDR3 coding sequence is TGTGCCAGCAGTGAAGACATCCTAGTAAATTCACCCCTCCACTTT. Translation gives CASSEDILVNSPLHF.

The genes are TRBV7-9 and TRBJ2-7; perhaps TRBD2 as D (6 bases). This CDR3 is 13 amino acids long. Deletions cut 2 bases from V and 6 bases from J, with 11 bases between. In germline, CDR1 is SEHNR, CDR2 FQNEAQ (reference sequence). CDR3 loop: CASSLRGAGEQYF. In DNA, the CDR3 is TGTGCCAGCAGCTTACGGGGAGCGGGCGAGCAGTACTTC.

V is TRBV29-1 and J is TRBJ2-5; D not certain. Germline CDR1 and CDR2: SQVTM and ANQGSEA. The CDR3 is made up of 13 amino acids. V was pared by 4 bases and J by 1 base, with 10 bases between. In DNA form, the CDR3 reads TGCAGCGTTGTCATGGGGATCCAAGAGACCCAGTACTTC. Encoded protein: CSVVMGIQETQYF.

The V and J genes are TRBV4-1 and TRBJ2-1; tentative D call: TRBD2 (6 bases). Trimming removed 4 bases from V and 8 bases from J, with 27 bases in between. This CDR3 contains 18 residues. Germline-derived CDR1 and CDR2 are MGHRA and YSYEKL. Here the CDR3 reads CASSPLGGGGRVWDEQFF. Here the CDR3 DNA reads TGCGCCAGCAGCCCCCTTGGTGGGGGAGGACGTGTCTGGGATGAGCAGTTCTTC.

The chain employs TRBV30 and TRBJ1-5, with 8 bases identical to TRBD1. Per germline, CDR1 GTSNPN and CDR2 SVGIG (reference sequence). The V and J ends lost 5 bases and 9 bases, in that order; junction bases with no gene match: 9. The CDR3 runs to 13 residues. The CDR3 coding sequence is TGTGCCTGGGGACAGGGCCTCGTTGCGCCCCAGCATTTT. It is translated as CAWGQGLVAPQHF. The whole variable domain, remainder taken from reference TRBV30 and TRBJ1-5, is SQTIHQWPATLVQPVGSPLSLECTVEGTSNPNLYWYRQAAGRGLQLLFYSVGIGQISSEVPQNLSASRPQDRQFILSSKKLLLSDSGFYLCAWGQGLVAPQHFGDGTRLSIL.

The chain has TRBV4-3 and TRBJ1-4; a possible D gene is TRBD1 (5 bases). This CDR3 is built from 16 residues. The V end lost 1 base, the J end lost 6 bases, and 15 bases lay between the germline ends. Germline V gene lookup returns CDR1 LGHNA and CDR2 YSLEER. This CDR3 reads CASSQAGTQDDEKLFF. The CDR3, as DNA: TGCGCCAGCAGCCAAGCCGGGACCCAGGACGATGAAAAACTGTTTTTT.

The rearrangement joins TRBV2 to TRBJ1-4; D unclear. Deletions cut 3 bases from V and 10 bases from J, with 12 bases between. The CDR3 loop spans 13 amino acids. CDR1 and CDR2 from the germline V gene are SNHLY and FYNNEI. The CDR3 DNA sequence: TGTGCCAGCAGTGACGAATCCGACGGAAAACTGTTTTTT. Protein: CASSDESDGKLFF. The whole variable domain, remainder taken from reference TRBV2 and TRBJ1-4, is EPEVTQTPSHQVTQMGQEVILRCVPISNHLYFYWYRQILGQKVEFLVSFYNNEISEKSEIFDDQFSVERPDGSNFTLKIRSTKLEDSAMYFCASSDESDGKLFFGSGTQLSVL.

This chain connects TRBV7-6 to TRBJ2-2; 7 bases are a match to TRBD2. CDR1 and CDR2 (germline): SGHVS, FNYEAQ. After removal of 5 bases from V and 2 bases from J, the junction contained 8 bases not matched to a gene. The CDR3 has 16 residues. The CDR3 coding sequence is TGTGCCAGCAGCCCAGAAGCGGGGTCTAACACCGGGGAGCTGTTTTTT. Its translation: CASSPEAGSNTGELFF.

The rearrangement uses TRBV7-2 and TRBJ1-4; the match to TRBD1 covers 9 bases. V was clipped by 3 bases and J by 5 bases; unmatched bases: 1. Germline assignment: CDR1 SGHTA and CDR2 FQGNSA. This CDR3 has 14 residues. The CDR3 loop reads CASSFDRGNEKLFF. The CDR3 bases are TGTGCCAGCAGCTTTGACAGGGGGAATGAAAAACTGTTTTTT.